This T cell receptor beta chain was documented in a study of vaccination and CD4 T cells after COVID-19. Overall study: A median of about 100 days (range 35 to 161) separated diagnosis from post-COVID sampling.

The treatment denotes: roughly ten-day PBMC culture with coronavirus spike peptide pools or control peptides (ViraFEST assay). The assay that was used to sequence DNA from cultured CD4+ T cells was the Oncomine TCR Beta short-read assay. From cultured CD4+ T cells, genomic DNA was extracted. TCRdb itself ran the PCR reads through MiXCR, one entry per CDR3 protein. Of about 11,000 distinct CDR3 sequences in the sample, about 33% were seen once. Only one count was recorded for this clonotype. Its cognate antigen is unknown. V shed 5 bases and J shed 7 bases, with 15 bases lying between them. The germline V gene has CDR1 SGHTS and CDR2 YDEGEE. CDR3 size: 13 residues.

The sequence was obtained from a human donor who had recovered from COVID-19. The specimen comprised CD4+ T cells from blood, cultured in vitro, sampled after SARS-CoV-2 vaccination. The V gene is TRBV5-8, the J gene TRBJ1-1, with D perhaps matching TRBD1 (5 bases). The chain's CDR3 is CASSLGGNDEAFF. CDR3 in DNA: TGTGCCAGCAGTCTTGGGGGGAACGATGAAGCTTTCTTT. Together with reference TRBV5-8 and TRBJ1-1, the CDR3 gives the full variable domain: EAGVTQSPTHLIKTRGQQATLRCSPISGHTSVYWYQQALGLGLQFLLWYDEGEERNRGNFPPRFSGRQFPNYSSELNVNALELEDSALYLCASSLGGNDEAFFGQGTRLTVV.